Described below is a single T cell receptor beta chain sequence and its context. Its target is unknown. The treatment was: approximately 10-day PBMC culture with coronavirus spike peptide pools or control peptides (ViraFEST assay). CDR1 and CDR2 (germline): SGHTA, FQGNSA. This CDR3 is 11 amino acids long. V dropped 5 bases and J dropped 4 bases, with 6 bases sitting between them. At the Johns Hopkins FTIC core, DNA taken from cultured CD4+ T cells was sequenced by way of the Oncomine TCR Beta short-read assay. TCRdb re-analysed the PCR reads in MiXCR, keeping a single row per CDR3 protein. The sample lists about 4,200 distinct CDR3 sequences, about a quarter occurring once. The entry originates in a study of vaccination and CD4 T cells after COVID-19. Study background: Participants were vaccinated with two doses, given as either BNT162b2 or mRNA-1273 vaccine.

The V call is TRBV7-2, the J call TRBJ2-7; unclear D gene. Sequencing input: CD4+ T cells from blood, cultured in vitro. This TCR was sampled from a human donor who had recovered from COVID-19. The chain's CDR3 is CASSLVYEQYF. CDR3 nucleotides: TGTGCCAGCAGCCTCGTGTACGAGCAGTACTTC.